The 12 T cell receptor beta chains below were found in one sample sequenced in a study of technical replicates of blood from a handful of donors. Repertoires were generated with immunoSEQ multiplex PCR, while TCRdb's copy carries only in-frame clones and drops some. Among 82,000 or so clones, roughly 95% were seen once, and the ten largest hold 0.3% to 0.45%. Material: T cells isolated from PBMCs. The receptors originated from a human donor in good health.

The rearrangement joins TRBV10-1 to TRBJ1-5, with D perhaps TRBD1 (5 bases). The V gene lost 6 bases and the J gene lost 1 base, with 13 bases spanning the gap. The length of the CDR3 is 15 residues. Germline V CDR1 and CDR2: WNHNN, SYGVQD (reference sequence). The CDR3 bases are TGCGCCAGCAGGCCGGTTCCAGGGAGCAATCAGCCCCAGCATTTT. This encodes CASRPVPGSNQPQHF.

CDR3 sequence reads: CASFRLGDNEQFF. As DNA, the CDR3 is TGTGCCAGCTTCAGACTAGGGGACAATGAGCAGTTCTTC. V usage is TRBV27 and J usage is TRBJ2-1, with D maybe TRBD2 (6 bases). From germline, CDR1 is MNHEY and CDR2 SMNVEV (reference sequence). This CDR3 region has 13 residues. Trimming removed 8 bases from V and 5 bases from J, with 13 bases in between.

The chain employs TRBV6-5 and TRBJ1-1; 7 bases map to TRBD1. The CDR3 consists of 14 residues. Germline values: CDR1 MNHEY, CDR2 SVGAGI. V was pared by 10 bases and J by 3 bases, with 11 bases of the junction left unmatched. For the CDR3, the DNA is TGTGCCACCCAGGGGGTACCGCAGTACACTGAAGCTTTCTTT. Encoded protein: CATQGVPQYTEAFF.

This chain uses TRBV6-5 with TRBJ2-7; 8 positions match TRBD1. Germline values: CDR1 MNHEY, CDR2 SVGAGI. The junction had 6 bases not matched to a gene; V was cut back by 9 bases and J by 2 bases. The CDR3 covers 13 residues. This CDR3 reads CASRTGSTYEQYF. CDR3 nucleotide sequence: TGTGCCAGTCGGACAGGGTCCACCTACGAGCAGTACTTC.

The J gene is TRBJ1-1, the V gene TRBV5-1, with 8 positions matching TRBD1. V trimming: 6 bases; J trimming: 5 bases; junction bases outside the gene matches: 6. Germline assignment: CDR1 SGHRS and CDR2 YFSETQ. CDR3 size: 13 residues. CDR3 DNA sequence: TGCGCCAGCACACAGGGGGGTTTAACTGAAGCTTTCTTT. Its translation is CASTQGGLTEAFF.

The CDR3 loop is CASSHGGSGINEQFF. For the CDR3, the DNA is TGTGCCAGCAGCCACGGCGGGAGTGGGATCAATGAGCAGTTCTTC. V gene TRBV16 combines with J gene TRBJ2-1; 7 bases map to TRBD2. The CDR3 spans 15 residues. After removal of 3 bases from V and 6 bases from J, the junction contained 8 bases not matched to a gene. Germline lookup yields CDR1 KGHSY and CDR2 FQNENV.

The chain couples TRBV4-3 to TRBJ1-1; no clear D gene. CDR1 LGHNA and CDR2 YSLEER come from the germline V gene. The CDR3 has 15 residues. Trimming stripped 0 bases from V and 5 bases from J, with 13 bases between. In DNA form, the CDR3 reads TGCGCCAGCAGCCAAGATCCTATTGGAGAAACTGAAGCTTTCTTT. Encoded protein: CASSQDPIGETEAFF.

The CDR3 coding sequence is TGTGCCAGCAGCTTAGCCTCCCGCGAGCAGTACTTC. Translated: CASSLASREQYF. The chain recombines TRBV7-8 with TRBJ2-7; D gene unclear. The CDR3 runs to 12 residues. Deletions cut 0 bases from V and 6 bases from J, with 6 bases between. Germline V CDR1 and CDR2: SGHVS, FQNEAQ.

The gene calls are TRBV7-2 and TRBJ2-6; D is perhaps TRBD1 (6 bases). V was shortened by 4 bases and J by 0 bases, with 10 bases between the two germline ends. Germline loops: CDR1 SGHTA, CDR2 FQGNSA. The CDR3 extends over 16 amino acids. CDR3 protein: CASSSPRGSGANVLTF. CDR3 DNA: TGTGCCAGCAGCTCCCCCAGGGGCTCTGGGGCCAACGTCCTGACTTTC.

This sequence joins TRBV27 and TRBJ2-3; D may be TRBD1 (5 bases). The V end lost 3 bases, the J end lost 5 bases, and 12 bases lay between the germline ends. In germline, CDR1 is MNHEY, CDR2 SMNVEV (reference sequence). The CDR3 sequence is 14 residues long. The CDR3 loop is CASSFRQGLDTQYF. The CDR3 DNA reads TGTGCCAGCAGTTTTCGGCAGGGCCTAGATACGCAGTATTTT.

The rearrangement joins TRBV5-1 to TRBJ1-2, with 7 bases that match TRBD1. Trimming cost V 9 bases and J 0 bases; bases outside gene matches: 11. The CDR3 is 15 residues long. Germline CDR1 reads SGHRS; CDR2 reads YFSETQ. The CDR3 is CATTPGGTTNYGYTF. The CDR3 nucleotides are TGCGCCACCACCCCAGGGGGTACAACTAACTATGGCTACACCTTC.

The chain links TRBV29-1 to TRBJ2-7, with TRBD1 identical over 7 bases. This CDR3 spans 15 amino acids. CDR1 SQVTM and CDR2 ANQGSEA come from the germline V gene. Unmatched junction bases numbered 12, after V lost 4 bases and J lost 3 bases. The CDR3 sequence is CSVAPRAGGIYEQYF. CDR3 DNA sequence: TGCAGCGTTGCCCCCCGTGCAGGGGGAATCTACGAGCAGTACTTC.